This TCR beta chain was obtained from a study of regulatory T cells in long-lasting Graves disease. This sample's time point: newly diagnosed GD, antithyroid drugs for less than 3 months. The TCR library was prepared using RNA isolated from PBMCs. Between the trimmed V and J ends, which lost 8 bases and 13 bases, there was a span of 15 bases. The CDR3 consists of 11 residues. Germline CDR1 is ENHRY and CDR2 is SYGVKD. Combining iRepertoire HTBI primers with Arm-PCR of CDR3 regions, the authors built TCR beta libraries. TCRdb re-derived calls from the multiplex PCR reads in MiXCR, one entry per CDR3 protein. Here the sample spans some 250,000 distinct CDR3 sequences, 20% to 25% being singletons. Remarks on this clonotype: A far larger clone is only one base removed, so a read error is likely.

Sequencing used peripheral blood mononuclear cells (PBMCs), obtained at new diagnosis, from a patient treated with antithyroid drugs. This chain joins TRBV10-3 and TRBJ2-4; D uncertain. This clonotype was obtained from a female donor with Graves disease. CDR3: CAISRANEQYF. The CDR3 region has the DNA TGTGCCATCTCCCGGGCAAATGAGCAGTACTTC.